The T cell receptor beta chain described here comes from a study of blood T cell repertoires in COVID-19. Study in general: T cells, B-cell-depleted T cells, or PBMCs supplied cDNA or gDNA.

Trimming at V came to 0 bases and at J to 4 bases, leaving 13 bases not matched to a gene. Germline CDR1 is SGHNT and CDR2 is YYREEE (reference sequence). This CDR3 has 18 amino acids. Authors' data handling: Researchers report that nucleated cell counts were estimated from reference gene primer amplification. The method was immunoSEQ multiplex PCR; TCRdb's version includes in-frame clones alone and lacks a portion of them. From that table come the V and J calls and clone size; the DNA was used to work out D and trimming. The sample has about 180,000 clones, more than 80% seen once. This clone was seen a single time. Ages ranged from about 18 to 89 years, with residence in approximately 23 US areas.

This sequence joins TRBV5-4 and TRBJ2-5; 9 nucleotides line up with TRBD2. This clonotype was obtained from a man aged 35-49 years who had recovered from COVID-19. The sample was PBMCs or T cells enriched from blood (not recorded which). This chain's CDR3 is CASSLDRWGGGAGETQYF. As DNA, the CDR3 is TGTGCCAGCAGCTTGGATCGATGGGGCGGGGGGGCCGGAGAGACCCAGTACTTC. The whole variable domain, remainder taken from reference TRBV5-4 and TRBJ2-5, is ETGVTQSPTHLIKTRGQQVTLRCSSQSGHNTVSWYQQALGQGPQFIFQYYREEENGRGNFPPRFSGLQFPNYSSELNVNALELDDSALYLCASSLDRWGGGAGETQYFGPGTRLLVL.